This T cell receptor beta chain was retrieved from a study of T cells after yellow fever vaccination. Study-wide points: A small proportion of clonotypes was detected in both the CD4 and CD8 compartments.

About this clonotype itself: The antigen remains unidentified.

TCRdb itself ran the 5' RACE reads through MiXCR, one entry per CDR3 protein. The sample gives approximately 300,000 distinct CDR3 sequences, 13% of which show up once; 0.45% to 0.65% is in the top ten. CDR1 and CDR2 from the germline V gene are SGDLS and YYNGEE. Germline trimming cut 3 bases from V and 1 base from J; bases unmatched to any gene: 10. The CDR3 sequence is 18 residues long. V and J are TRBV9 and TRBJ2-4; 10 bases match TRBD1. The sequences come from CD4+ T cells sorted from PBMCs, collected 45 days after the yellow fever booster vaccination. This receptor was obtained from a young man who received the YFV17D yellow fever vaccine. CDR3 in DNA: TGTGCCAGCAGCGCCGGGACAGGGGTTCTCCACGCCAAAAACATTCAGTACTTC. Translated, it gives CASSAGTGVLHAKNIQYF.